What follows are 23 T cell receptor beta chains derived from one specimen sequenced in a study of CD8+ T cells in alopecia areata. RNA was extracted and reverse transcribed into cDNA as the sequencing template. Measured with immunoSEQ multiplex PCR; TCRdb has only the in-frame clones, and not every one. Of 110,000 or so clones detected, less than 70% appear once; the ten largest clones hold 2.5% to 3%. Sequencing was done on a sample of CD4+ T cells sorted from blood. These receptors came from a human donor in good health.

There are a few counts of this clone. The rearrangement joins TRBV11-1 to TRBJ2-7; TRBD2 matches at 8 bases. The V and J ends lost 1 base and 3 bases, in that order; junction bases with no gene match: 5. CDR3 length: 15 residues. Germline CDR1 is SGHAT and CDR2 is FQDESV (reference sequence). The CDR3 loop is CASSLVPAGVYEQYF. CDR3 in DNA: TGTGCCAGCAGCTTAGTCCCAGCGGGGGTCTACGAGCAGTACTTC.

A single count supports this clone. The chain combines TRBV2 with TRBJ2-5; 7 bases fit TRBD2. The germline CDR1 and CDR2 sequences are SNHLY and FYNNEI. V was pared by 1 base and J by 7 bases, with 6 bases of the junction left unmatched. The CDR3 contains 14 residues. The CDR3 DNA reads TGTGCCAGCAGTGAAGAAGCGGGGTCCGGGACCCAGTACTTC. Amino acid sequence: CASSEEAGSGTQYF.

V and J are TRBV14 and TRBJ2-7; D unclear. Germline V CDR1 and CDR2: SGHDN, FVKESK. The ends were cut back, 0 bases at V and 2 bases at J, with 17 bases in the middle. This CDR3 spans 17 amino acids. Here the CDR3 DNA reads TGTGCCAGCAGCCAAGATGTCCGGCACCCCGGGCCCTACGAGCAGTACTTC. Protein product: CASSQDVRHPGPYEQYF.

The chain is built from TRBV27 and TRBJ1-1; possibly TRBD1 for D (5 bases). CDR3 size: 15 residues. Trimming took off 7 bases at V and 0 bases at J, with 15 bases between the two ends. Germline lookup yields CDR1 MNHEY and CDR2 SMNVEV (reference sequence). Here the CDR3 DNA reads TGTGCCAGCAAGGGGCAAGGGCTCATGAACACTGAAGCTTTCTTT. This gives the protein CASKGQGLMNTEAFF.

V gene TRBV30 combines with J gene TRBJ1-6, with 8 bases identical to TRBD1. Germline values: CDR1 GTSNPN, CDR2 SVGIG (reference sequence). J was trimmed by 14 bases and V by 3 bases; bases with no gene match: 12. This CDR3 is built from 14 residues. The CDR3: CAWSTTGGKGALHF. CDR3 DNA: TGTGCCTGGAGCACAACAGGGGGTAAGGGCGCCCTCCACTTT. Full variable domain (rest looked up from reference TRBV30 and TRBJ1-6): SQTIHQWPATLVQPVGSPLSLECTVEGTSNPNLYWYRQAAGRGLQLLFYSVGIGQISSEVPQNLSASRPQDRQFILSSKKLLLSDSGFYLCAWSTTGGKGALHFGNGTRLTVT.

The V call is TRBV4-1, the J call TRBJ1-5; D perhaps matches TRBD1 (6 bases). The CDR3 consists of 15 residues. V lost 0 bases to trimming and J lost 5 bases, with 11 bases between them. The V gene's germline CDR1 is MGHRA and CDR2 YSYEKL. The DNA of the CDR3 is TGCGCCAGCAGCCAAGATGACAGGAGAGATCAGCCCCAGCATTTT. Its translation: CASSQDDRRDQPQHF.

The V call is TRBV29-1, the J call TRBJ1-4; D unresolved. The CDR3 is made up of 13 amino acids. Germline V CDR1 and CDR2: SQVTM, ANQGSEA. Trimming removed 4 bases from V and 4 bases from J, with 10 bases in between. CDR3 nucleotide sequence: TGCAGCGTTGTAAGGTCGGGTAATGAAAAACTGTTTTTT. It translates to CSVVRSGNEKLFF.

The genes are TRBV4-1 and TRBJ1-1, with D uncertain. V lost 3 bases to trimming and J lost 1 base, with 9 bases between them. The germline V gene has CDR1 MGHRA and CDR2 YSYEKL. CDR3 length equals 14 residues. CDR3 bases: TGCGCCAGCAGCCATCACACGGCGAACACTGAAGCTTTCTTT. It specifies CASSHHTANTEAFF.

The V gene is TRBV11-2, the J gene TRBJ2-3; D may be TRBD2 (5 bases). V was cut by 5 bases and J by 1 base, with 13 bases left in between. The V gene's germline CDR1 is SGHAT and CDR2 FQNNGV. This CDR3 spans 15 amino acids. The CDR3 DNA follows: TGTGCCAGCAGCCCCAGGCTCGGGGGCACAGATACGCAGTATTTT. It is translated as CASSPRLGGTDTQYF.

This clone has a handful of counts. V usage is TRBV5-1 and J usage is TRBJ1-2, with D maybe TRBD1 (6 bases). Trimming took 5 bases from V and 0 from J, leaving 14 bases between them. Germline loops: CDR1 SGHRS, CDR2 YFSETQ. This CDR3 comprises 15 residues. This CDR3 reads CASRLGQTTNYGYTF. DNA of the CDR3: TGCGCCAGCAGACTTGGACAGACAACTAACTATGGCTACACCTTC. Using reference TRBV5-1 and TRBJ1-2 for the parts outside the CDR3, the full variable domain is KAGVTQTPRYLIKTRGQQVTLSCSPISGHRSVSWYQQTPGQGLQFLFEYFSETQRNKGNFPGRFSGRQFSNSRSEMNVSTLELGDSALYLCASRLGQTTNYGYTFGSGTRLTVV.

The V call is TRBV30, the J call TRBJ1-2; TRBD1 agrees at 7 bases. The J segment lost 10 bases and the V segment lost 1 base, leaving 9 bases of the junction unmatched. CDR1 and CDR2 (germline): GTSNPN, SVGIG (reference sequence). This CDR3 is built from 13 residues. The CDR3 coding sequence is TGTGCCTGGAGTGCGACTACCGGGACAGTCTACACCTTC. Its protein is CAWSATTGTVYTF.

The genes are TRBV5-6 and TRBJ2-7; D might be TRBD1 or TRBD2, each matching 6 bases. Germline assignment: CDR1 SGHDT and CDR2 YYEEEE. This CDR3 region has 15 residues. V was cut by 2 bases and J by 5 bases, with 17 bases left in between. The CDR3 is CASSLRPGALDEQYF. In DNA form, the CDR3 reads TGTGCCAGCAGCTTACGACCGGGGGCTCTGGACGAGCAGTACTTC.

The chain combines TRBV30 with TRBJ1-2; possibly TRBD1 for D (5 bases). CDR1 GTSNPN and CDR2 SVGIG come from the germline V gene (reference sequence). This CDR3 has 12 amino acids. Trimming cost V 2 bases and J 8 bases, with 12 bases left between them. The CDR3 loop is CAWSPWGDGYTF. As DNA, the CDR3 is TGTGCCTGGAGTCCCTGGGGGGACGGCTACACCTTC. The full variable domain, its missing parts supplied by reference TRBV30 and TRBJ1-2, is SQTIHQWPATLVQPVGSPLSLECTVEGTSNPNLYWYRQAAGRGLQLLFYSVGIGQISSEVPQNLSASRPQDRQFILSSKKLLLSDSGFYLCAWSPWGDGYTFGSGTRLTVV.

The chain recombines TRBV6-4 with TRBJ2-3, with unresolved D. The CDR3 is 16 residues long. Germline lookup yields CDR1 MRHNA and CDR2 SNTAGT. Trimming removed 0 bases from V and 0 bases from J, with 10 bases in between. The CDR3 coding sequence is TGTGCCAGCAGTGACTCTTTCCCTGCTAGCACAGATACGCAGTATTTT. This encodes CASSDSFPASTDTQYF.

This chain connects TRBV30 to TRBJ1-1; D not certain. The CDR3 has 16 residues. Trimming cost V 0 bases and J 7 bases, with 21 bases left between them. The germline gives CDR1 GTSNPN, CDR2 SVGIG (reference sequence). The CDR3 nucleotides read TGTGCCTGGAGTGTAAAGGAGAGGGCAGAACCCCTTGAAGCTTTCTTT. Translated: CAWSVKERAEPLEAFF.

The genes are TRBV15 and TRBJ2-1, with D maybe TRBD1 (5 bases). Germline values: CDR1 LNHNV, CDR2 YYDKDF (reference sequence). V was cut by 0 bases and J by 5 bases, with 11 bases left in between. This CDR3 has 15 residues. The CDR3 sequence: CATSRDGRADNEQFF. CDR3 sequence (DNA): TGTGCCACCAGCAGAGACGGCAGGGCGGACAATGAGCAGTTCTTC.

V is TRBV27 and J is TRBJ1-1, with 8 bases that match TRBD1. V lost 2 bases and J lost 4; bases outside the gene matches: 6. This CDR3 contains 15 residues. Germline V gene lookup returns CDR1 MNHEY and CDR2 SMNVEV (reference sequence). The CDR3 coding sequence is TGTGCCAGCAGTTTACGCCCAGGGGGCCTCACTGAAGCTTTCTTT. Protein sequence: CASSLRPGGLTEAFF.

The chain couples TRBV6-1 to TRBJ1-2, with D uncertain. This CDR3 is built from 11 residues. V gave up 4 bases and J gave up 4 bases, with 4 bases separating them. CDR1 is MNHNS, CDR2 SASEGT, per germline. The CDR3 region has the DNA TGTGCCAGCAGTGCGTCCTATGGCTACACCTTC. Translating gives CASSASYGYTF.

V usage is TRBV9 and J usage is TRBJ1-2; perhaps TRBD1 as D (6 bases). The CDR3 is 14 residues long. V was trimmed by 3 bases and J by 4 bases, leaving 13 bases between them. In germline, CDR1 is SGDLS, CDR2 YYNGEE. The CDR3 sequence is CASSGTETIYGYTF. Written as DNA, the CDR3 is TGTGCCAGCAGCGGGACAGAGACGATCTATGGCTACACCTTC.

Here the CDR3 reads CASSLTYRGYTF. The CDR3 region has the DNA TGTGCCAGCAGCTTGACATACAGAGGCTACACCTTC. V gene TRBV5-6 combines with J gene TRBJ1-2; D uncertain. Germline CDR1 and CDR2: SGHDT and YYEEEE. CDR3 length: 12 residues. Trimming stripped 1 base from V and 8 bases from J, with 9 bases between.

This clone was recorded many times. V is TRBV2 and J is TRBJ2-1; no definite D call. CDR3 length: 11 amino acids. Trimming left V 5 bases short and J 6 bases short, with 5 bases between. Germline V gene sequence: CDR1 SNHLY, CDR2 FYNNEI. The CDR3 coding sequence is TGTGCCAGCAGTTTTTTCAATGAGCAGTTCTTC. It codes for CASSFFNEQFF.

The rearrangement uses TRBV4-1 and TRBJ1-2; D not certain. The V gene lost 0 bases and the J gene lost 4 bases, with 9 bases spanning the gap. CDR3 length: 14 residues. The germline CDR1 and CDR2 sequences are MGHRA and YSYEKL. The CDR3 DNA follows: TGCGCCAGCAGCCAAGATCAACGGATCTATGGCTACACCTTC. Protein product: CASSQDQRIYGYTF.

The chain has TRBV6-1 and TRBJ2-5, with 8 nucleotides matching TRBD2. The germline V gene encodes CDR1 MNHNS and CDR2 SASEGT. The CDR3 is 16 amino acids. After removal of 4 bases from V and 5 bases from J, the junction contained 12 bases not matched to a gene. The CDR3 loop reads CASSGPGGTKTETQYF. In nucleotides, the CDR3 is TGTGCCAGCAGTGGTCCGGGGGGGACGAAGACGGAGACCCAGTACTTC.